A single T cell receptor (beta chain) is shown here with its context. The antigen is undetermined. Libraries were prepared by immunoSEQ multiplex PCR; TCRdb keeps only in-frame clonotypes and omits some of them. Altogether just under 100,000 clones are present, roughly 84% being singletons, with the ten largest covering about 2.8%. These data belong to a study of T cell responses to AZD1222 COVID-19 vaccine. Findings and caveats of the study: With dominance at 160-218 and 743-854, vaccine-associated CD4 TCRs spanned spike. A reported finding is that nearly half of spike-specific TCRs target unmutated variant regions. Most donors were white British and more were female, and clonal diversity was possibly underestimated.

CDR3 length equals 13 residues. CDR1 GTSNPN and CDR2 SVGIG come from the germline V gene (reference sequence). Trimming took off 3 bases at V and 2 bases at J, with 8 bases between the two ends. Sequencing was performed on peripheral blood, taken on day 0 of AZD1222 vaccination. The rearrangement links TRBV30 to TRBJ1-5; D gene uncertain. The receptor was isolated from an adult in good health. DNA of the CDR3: TGTGCCTGGAGAGCCGGCGGCAATCAGCCCCAGCATTTT. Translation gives CAWRAGGNQPQHF. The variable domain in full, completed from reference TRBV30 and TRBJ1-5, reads SQTIHQWPATLVQPVGSPLSLECTVEGTSNPNLYWYRQAAGRGLQLLFYSVGIGQISSEVPQNLSASRPQDRQFILSSKKLLLSDSGFYLCAWRAGGNQPQHFGDGTRLSIL.